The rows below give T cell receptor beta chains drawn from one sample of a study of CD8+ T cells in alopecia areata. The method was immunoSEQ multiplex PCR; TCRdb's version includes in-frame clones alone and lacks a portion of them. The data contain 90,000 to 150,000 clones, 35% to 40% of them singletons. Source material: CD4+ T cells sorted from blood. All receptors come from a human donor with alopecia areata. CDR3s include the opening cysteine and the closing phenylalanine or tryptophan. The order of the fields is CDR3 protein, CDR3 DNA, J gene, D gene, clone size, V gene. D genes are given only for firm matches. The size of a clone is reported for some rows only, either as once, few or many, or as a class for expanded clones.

CASSSVLQGTGANVLTF,TGCGCCAGCAGCTCCGTTCTACAGGGGACTGGGGCCAACGTCCTGACTTTC,TRBJ2-6,TRBD1,.,TRBV5-1
CASSFAGTGKETQYF,TGTGCCAGCAGTTTCGCGGGGACAGGGAAAGAGACCCAGTACTTC,TRBJ2-5,TRBD1,.,TRBV28
CASSQDLGTEAFF,TGTGCCAGCAGCCAAGATTTGGGGACTGAAGCTTTCTTT,TRBJ1-1,.,.,TRBV4-2
CASSLVGGPDEQYF,TGCGCCAGCAGCTTGGTGGGGGGTCCAGACGAGCAGTACTTC,TRBJ2-7,.,.,TRBV5-1
CASTRQGRGKNIQYF,TGTGCCAGCACTCGCCAGGGGAGAGGCAAAAACATTCAGTACTTC,TRBJ2-4,.,.,TRBV28
CATSRVGAPTDTQYF,TGTGCCACCAGCAGAGTAGGGGCCCCCACAGATACGCAGTATTTT,TRBJ2-3,.,.,TRBV15
CASSLYSTGELFF,TGTGCCAGCAGCTTGTATTCTACCGGGGAGCTGTTTTTT,TRBJ2-2,.,.,TRBV5-4
CASSLATGSTDTQYF,TGTGCCAGCAGCTTAGCGACAGGGAGCACAGATACGCAGTATTTT,TRBJ2-3,TRBD1,.,TRBV7-2
CAWSVVEGRVTQYF,TGTGCCTGGAGTGTAGTGGAGGGCCGAGTTACGCAGTATTTT,TRBJ2-3,.,few,TRBV30
CASSLYAGSYNEQFF,TGCGCCAGCAGCTTGTATGCAGGGTCCTACAATGAGCAGTTCTTC,TRBJ2-1,.,.,TRBV5-1
CASSHPPVEPQHF,TGCGCCAGCAGTCACCCCCCAGTGGAGCCCCAGCATTTT,TRBJ1-5,.,few,TRBV23-1
CASSLDRRGYGYTF,TGCGCCAGCAGCTTGGATCGCAGGGGCTATGGCTACACCTTC,TRBJ1-2,.,.,TRBV5-1
CASSLVGGMETQYF,TGTGCCAGCAGCTTAGTCGGTGGAATGGAGACCCAGTACTTC,TRBJ2-5,.,.,TRBV7-9
CASSPDILLGEQYF,TGTGCCAGCAGTCCTGACATTCTCCTCGGGGAGCAGTACTTC,TRBJ2-7,.,.,TRBV28
CASSYSRARLTYGYTF,TGTGCCAGCAGTTACTCCAGAGCCAGACTTACTTATGGCTACACCTTC,TRBJ1-2,.,.,TRBV6-5
CSVGSSLDSYEQYF,TGCAGCGTTGGCTCTTCTTTAGACTCCTACGAGCAGTACTTC,TRBJ2-7,.,.,TRBV29-1
CASSLRGAIGYTF,TGTGCCAGCAGCTTGCGAGGGGCCATCGGCTACACCTTC,TRBJ1-2,.,.,TRBV5-6
CASSQEPDPTNEQFF,TGCGCCAGCAGCCAAGAACCCGACCCCACCAATGAGCAGTTCTTC,TRBJ2-1,.,few,TRBV4-3
CASTEGLQETQYF,TGTGCCAGCACCGAGGGCCTCCAAGAGACCCAGTACTTC,TRBJ2-5,.,.,TRBV28
CASRDRDTGELFF,TGCGCCAGCAGGGACAGAGACACCGGGGAGCTGTTTTTT,TRBJ2-2,.,.,TRBV5-1
CSVERDRDKTQYF,TGCAGCGTTGAGAGGGACAGGGATAAGACCCAGTACTTC,TRBJ2-5,TRBD1,.,TRBV29-1
CASSLGDSQETQYF,TGCGCCAGCAGCTTGGGGGACAGCCAAGAGACCCAGTACTTC,TRBJ2-5,TRBD1,.,TRBV5-1
CASSYNRVNTEAFF,TGTGCCAGCAGTTATAACAGGGTGAACACTGAAGCTTTCTTT,TRBJ1-1,.,.,TRBV6-5
CAWRPPGQPFGAFF,TGTGCCTGGAGGCCCCCAGGACAACCCTTCGGAGCTTTCTTT,TRBJ1-1,.,.,TRBV30
CASSSDRNTEAFF,TGTGCCAGCAGCTCCGACAGGAACACTGAAGCTTTCTTT,TRBJ1-1,.,.,TRBV7-2
CASSLVETRTDTQYF,TGTGCCAGCAGCTTGGTGGAGACTAGGACAGATACGCAGTATTTT,TRBJ2-3,.,.,TRBV5-6